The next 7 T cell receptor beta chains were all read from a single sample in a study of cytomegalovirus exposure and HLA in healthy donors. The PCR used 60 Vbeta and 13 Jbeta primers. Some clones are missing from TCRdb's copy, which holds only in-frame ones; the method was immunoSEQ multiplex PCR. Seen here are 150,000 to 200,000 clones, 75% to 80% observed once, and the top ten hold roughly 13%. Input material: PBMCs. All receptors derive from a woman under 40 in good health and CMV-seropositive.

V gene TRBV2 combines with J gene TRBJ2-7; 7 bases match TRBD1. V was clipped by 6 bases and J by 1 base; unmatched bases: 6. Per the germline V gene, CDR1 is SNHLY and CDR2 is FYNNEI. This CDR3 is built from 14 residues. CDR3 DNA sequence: TGTGCCAGCAGACCAACCAGGGGGTCCTACGAGCAGTACTTC. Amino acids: CASRPTRGSYEQYF. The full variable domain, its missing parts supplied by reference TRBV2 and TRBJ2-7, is EPEVTQTPSHQVTQMGQEVILRCVPISNHLYFYWYRQILGQKVEFLVSFYNNEISEKSEIFDDQFSVERPDGSNFTLKIRSTKLEDSAMYFCASRPTRGSYEQYFGPGTRLTVT.

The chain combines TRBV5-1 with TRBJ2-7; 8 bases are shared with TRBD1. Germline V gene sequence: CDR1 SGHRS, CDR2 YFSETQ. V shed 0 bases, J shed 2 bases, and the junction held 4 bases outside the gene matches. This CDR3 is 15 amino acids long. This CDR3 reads CASSLGPDRAYEQYF. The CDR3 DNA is TGCGCCAGCAGCTTGGGCCCGGACAGGGCCTACGAGCAGTACTTC.

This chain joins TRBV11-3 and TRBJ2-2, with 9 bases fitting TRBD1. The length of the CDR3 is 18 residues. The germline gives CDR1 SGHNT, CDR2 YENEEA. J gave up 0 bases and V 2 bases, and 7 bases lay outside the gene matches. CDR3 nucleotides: TGTGCCAGCAGCTTAAGGGGGACAGGGTTCGCGAACACCGGGGAGCTGTTTTTT. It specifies CASSLRGTGFANTGELFF.

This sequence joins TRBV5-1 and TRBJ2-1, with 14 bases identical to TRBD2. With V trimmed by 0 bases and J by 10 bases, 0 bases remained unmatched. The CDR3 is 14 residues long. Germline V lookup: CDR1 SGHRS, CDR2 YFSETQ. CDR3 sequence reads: CASSLGTSGGEQFF. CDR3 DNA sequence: TGCGCCAGCAGCTTGGGGACTAGCGGGGGGGAGCAGTTCTTC.

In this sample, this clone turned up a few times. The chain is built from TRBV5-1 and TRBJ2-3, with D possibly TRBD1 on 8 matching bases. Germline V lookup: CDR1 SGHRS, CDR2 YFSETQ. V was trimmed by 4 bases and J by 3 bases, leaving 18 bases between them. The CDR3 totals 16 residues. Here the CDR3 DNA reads TGCGCCAGCAGCCCGAGGACAGGGAGGGGGACAGATACGCAGTATTTT. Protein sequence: CASSPRTGRGTDTQYF.

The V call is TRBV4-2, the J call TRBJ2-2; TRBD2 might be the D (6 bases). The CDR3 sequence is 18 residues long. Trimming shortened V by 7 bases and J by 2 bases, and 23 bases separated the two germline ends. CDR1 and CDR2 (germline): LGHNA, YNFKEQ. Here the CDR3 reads CASTDGVRGTRNTGELFF. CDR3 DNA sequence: TGTGCCAGCACCGACGGAGTGCGGGGAACCCGAAACACCGGGGAGCTGTTTTTT.

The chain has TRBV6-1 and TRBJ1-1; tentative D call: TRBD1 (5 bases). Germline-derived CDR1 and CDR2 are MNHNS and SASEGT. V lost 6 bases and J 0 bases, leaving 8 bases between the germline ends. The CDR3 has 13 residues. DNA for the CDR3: TGTGCCAGCAGACAGGTCATGAACACTGAAGCTTTCTTT. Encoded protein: CASRQVMNTEAFF.